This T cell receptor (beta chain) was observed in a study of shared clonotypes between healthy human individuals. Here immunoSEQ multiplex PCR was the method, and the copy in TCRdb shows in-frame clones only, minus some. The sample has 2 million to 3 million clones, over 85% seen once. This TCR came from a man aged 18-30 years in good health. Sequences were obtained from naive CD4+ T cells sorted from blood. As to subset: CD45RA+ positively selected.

CDR3 residues: CASSIQGSFDEQYF. The CDR3 DNA reads as TGTGCCAGCTCTATTCAGGGGTCTTTTGACGAGCAGTACTTC. The chain has TRBV18 and TRBJ2-7; D is perhaps TRBD1 (6 bases). Germline V lookup: CDR1 KGHSH, CDR2 LQKENI. The CDR3 covers 14 residues. V lost 6 bases and J lost 5, with 17 bases in between.